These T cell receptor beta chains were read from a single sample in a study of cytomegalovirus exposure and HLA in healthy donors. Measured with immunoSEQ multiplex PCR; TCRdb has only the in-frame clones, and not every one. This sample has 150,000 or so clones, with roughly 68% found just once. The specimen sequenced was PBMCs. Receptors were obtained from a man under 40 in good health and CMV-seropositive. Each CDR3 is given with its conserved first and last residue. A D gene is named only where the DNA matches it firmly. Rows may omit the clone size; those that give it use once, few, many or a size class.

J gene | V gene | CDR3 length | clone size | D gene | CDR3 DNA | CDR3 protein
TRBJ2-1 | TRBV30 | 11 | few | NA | TGTGCCTGGAGCTTGTCGTATGAGCAGTTCTTC | CAWSLSYEQFF
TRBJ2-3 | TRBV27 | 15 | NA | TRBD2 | TGTGCCAGCACCATAGGCGGGAGGTCCACAGATACGCAGTATTTT | CASTIGGRSTDTQYF
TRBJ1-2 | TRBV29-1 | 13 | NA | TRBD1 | TGCAGCGCTCGGACAGGGGGCGACTATGGCTACACCTTC | CSARTGGDYGYTF
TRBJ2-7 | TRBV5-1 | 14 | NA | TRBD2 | TGCGCCAGCAAAACTAGCGGGAGCCCCTACGAGCAGTACTTC | CASKTSGSPYEQYF
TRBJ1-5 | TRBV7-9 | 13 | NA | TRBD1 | TGTGCCAGCGTACAGGGGCGCGATCAGCCCCAGCATTTT | CASVQGRDQPQHF
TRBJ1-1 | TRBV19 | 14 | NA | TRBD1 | TGTGCCAGTACCCGGACAGGAATTAACACTGAAGCTTTCTTT | CASTRTGINTEAFF
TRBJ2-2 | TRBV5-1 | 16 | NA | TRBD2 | TGCGCCAGCAGCTTAGGACTAGCGGGGTTCACCGGGGAGCTGTTTTTT | CASSLGLAGFTGELFF
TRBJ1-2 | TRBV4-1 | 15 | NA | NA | TGCGCCAGCAGCCAAGATGTGTCGGGACTCTATGGCTACACCTTC | CASSQDVSGLYGYTF
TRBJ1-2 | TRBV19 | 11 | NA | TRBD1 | TGTGCCAGTAGTATAGGGGACAGGGTGACCTTC | CASSIGDRVTF
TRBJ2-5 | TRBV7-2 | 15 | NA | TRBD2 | TGTGCCAGCAGCTTAAATGCGGGAGGGACAGAGACCCAGTACTTC | CASSLNAGGTETQYF
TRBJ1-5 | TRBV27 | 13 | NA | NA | TGTGCCACCGGGCGGGAGCTGGGTCAGCCCCAGCATTTT | CATGRELGQPQHF
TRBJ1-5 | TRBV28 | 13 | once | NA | TGTGCCAGCACCACGAGCAGCAATCAGCCCCAGCATTTT | CASTTSSNQPQHF
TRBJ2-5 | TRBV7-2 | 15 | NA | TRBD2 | TGTGCCAGCAGCTCGAATAGCGGGATACAAGAGACCCAGTACTTC | CASSSNSGIQETQYF
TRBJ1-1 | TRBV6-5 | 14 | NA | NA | TGTGCCAGCGGAAAGGGACACCCGAACACTGAAGCTTTCTTT | CASGKGHPNTEAFF
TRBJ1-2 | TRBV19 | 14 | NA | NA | TGTGCCAGTAGTATAGATTCGACAGCGGGGAGCTGCACCTTC | CASSIDSTAGSCTF
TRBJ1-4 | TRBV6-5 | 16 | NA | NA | TGTGCCAGCAGTTACTCGACTGGGGGGGCCTTTGAAAAACTGTTTTTT | CASSYSTGGAFEKLFF
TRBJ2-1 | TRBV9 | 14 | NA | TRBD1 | TGTGCCAGCAGCGTAGGGACAGGTCGATCTGAGCAGTTCTTC | CASSVGTGRSEQFF
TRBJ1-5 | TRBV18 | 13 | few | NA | TGTGCCAGCTCACCAGACGGGGATCAGCCCCAGCATTTT | CASSPDGDQPQHF
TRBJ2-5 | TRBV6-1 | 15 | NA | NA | TGTGCCAGCAGTGAAGATAGCGGAGTACAAGAGACCCAGTACTTC | CASSEDSGVQETQYF
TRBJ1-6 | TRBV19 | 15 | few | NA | TGTGCCAGTAGTGATCGACAGGCCTATAATTCACCCCTCCACTTT | CASSDRQAYNSPLHF
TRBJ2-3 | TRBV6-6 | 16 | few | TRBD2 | TGTGCCAGCAGACCAACACAGCGGGAGGGCACAGATACGCAGTATTTT | CASRPTQREGTDTQYF
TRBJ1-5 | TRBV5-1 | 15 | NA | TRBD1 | TGCGCCAGCAGCTTGGAGACAGGGGTCAATCAGCCCCAGCATTTT | CASSLETGVNQPQHF
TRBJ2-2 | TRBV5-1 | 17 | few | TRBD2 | TGCGCCAGCAGCTTCTTGGGCCGCGGGAGGTCATCAGGGGAGCTGTTTTTT | CASSFLGRGRSSGELFF
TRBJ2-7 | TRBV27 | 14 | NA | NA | TGTGCCAGCAGTTTAAAGTTAGGTGGAGTGGAGCAGTACTTC | CASSLKLGGVEQYF
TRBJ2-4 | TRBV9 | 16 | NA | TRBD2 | TGTGCCAGCAGCGTAGAAGGCGGGAGGGCCAAAAACATTCAGTACTTC | CASSVEGGRAKNIQYF
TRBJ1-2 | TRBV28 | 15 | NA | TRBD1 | TGTGCCAGTAACAACCAGGGGGCGGGAAACTATGGCTACACCTTC | CASNNQGAGNYGYTF
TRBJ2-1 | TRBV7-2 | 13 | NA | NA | TGTGCCAGCAGCTTTGGGAGGAGTAATGAGCAGTTCTTC | CASSFGRSNEQFF
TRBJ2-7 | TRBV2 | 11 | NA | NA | TGTGCCGGACAGCCTGGTCACGAGCAGTACTTC | CAGQPGHEQYF
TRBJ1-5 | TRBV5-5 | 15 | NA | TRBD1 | TGTGCCAGCAGCATAAGGACAGGGTCCAATCAGCCCCAGCATTTT | CASSIRTGSNQPQHF
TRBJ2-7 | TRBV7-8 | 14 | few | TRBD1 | TGTGCCAGCAGCTTGGGACAGGGGGCGTACGAGCAGTACTTC | CASSLGQGAYEQYF
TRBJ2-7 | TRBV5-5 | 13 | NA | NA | TGTGCCAGCAGCTTGGAGATAAACGGCGAGCAGTACTTC | CASSLEINGEQYF
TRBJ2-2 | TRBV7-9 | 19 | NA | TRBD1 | TGTGCCAGCAGCTTAGGGTGGGGACAGGGCACCTCGAGGACCGGGGAGCTGTTTTTT | CASSLGWGQGTSRTGELFF
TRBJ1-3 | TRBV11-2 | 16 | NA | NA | TGTGCCAGCAGCGGGAGAGGAGGGGCCTCTGGAAACACCATATATTTT | CASSGRGGASGNTIYF
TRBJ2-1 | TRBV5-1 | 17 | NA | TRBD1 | TGCGCCAGCAGCCGCGCCCTGGGACAGGGAAGCTACAATGAGCAGTTCTTC | CASSRALGQGSYNEQFF
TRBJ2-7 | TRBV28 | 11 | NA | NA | TGTGCCAGCGGGTCGAGGTACGAGCAGTACTTC | CASGSRYEQYF
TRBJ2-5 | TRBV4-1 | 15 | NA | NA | TGCGCCAGCAGCCAAGCGACCCGTCTCGCTGGGGAGCAGTACTTC | CASSQATRLAGEQYF
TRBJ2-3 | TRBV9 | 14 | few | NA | TGTGCCAGCAGCGTCAGGGTAGGGCTTGATACGCAGTATTTT | CASSVRVGLDTQYF
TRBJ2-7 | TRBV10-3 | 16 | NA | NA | TGTGCCATCAGTGAGTCTCGGACAGAAAGCTCCTACGAGCAGTACTTC | CAISESRTESSYEQYF
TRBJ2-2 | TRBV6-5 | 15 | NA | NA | TGTGCCAGCAGTTATTCAGGGCAGACCACCGGGGAGCTGTTTTTT | CASSYSGQTTGELFF
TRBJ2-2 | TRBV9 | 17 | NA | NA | TGTGCCAGCAGCGTAGCCGTAGACAGGCCTAACACCGGGGAGCTGTTTTTT | CASSVAVDRPNTGELFF
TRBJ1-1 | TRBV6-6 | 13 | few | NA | TGTGCCAGCAGTGCACAGGGTTCGACTGAAGCTTTCTTT | CASSAQGSTEAFF
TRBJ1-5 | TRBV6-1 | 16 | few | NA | TGTGCCAGCAGTGGATTCGGACAGCGCAGCAATCAGCCCCAGCATTTT | CASSGFGQRSNQPQHF
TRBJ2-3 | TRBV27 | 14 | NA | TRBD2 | TGTGCCAGCAGTTTAGGTGATCCTGCGGGGGAGCAGTATTTT | CASSLGDPAGEQYF
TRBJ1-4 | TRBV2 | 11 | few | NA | TGTGCCAGAGGAACAGGGGAAAAACTGTTTTTT | CARGTGEKLFF
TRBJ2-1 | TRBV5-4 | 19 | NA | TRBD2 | TGTGCCAGCAGCGACCCGGGACTAGCGGGAGGAAACTCCTACAATGAGCAGTTCTTC | CASSDPGLAGGNSYNEQFF
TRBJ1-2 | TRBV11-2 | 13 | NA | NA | TGTGCCAGCAGCCTTACAGCGGGTTATGGCTACACCTTC | CASSLTAGYGYTF